These T cell receptor beta chains were read from a single sample in a study of T cells after yellow fever vaccination. TCRdb passed the 5' RACE reads through MiXCR, listing each CDR3 protein once. The data contain tens of thousands of distinct CDR3 sequences, approximately 3.5% of them seen just once; the ten biggest clones take up about 0.98%. The sequences come from PBMCs, either bulk or a sorted T-cell subset (CD4+, CD8+, memory, or dextramer-sorted; not recorded which), collected more than 40 days after the first yellow fever vaccination. The receptors were gathered from a man younger than 35 who received the YFV17D yellow fever vaccine. The CDR3 runs from the conserved cysteine through the conserved F or W. The D gene is left open where the match is weak. A clone size is listed for some rows: how often the clone was seen (once, few, many), or a class if it is expanded.

d_gene	j_gene	abundance	v_gene	CDR3nt	CDR3aa
.	TRBJ1-3	few	TRBV5-6	TGTGCCAGCAGCAATTTACAGGACACAGGCTCTGGAAACACCATATATTTT	CASSNLQDTGSGNTIYF
.	TRBJ2-5	medium-sized	TRBV13	TGTGCCAGCAGCTTATGGGACCCGGGTCGGGAGACCCAGTACTTC	CASSLWDPGRETQYF
.	TRBJ1-1	many	TRBV19	TGTGCCAGTAGTAGGTGGGGCGTTGACACTGAAGCTTTCTTT	CASSRWGVDTEAFF
.	TRBJ1-2	.	TRBV29-1	TGCAGCGTTGAGCAGGGATCGGGGGGCTACACCTTC	CSVEQGSGGYTF
.	TRBJ2-3	many	TRBV6-6	TGTGCCAGCAGTTTCTCCGGGGAAGATACGCAGTATTTT	CASSFSGEDTQYF
.	TRBJ1-1	many	TRBV12-3/TRBV12-4	TGTGCCAGCAGTTTAGTCTCAGGGAACACTGAAGCTTTCTTT	CASSLVSGNTEAFF
TRBD1	TRBJ2-6	many	TRBV3-1	TGTGCCAGCAGCCAAGATCTACCACCCAGGCAGGGGGCTTATGGGGCCAACGTCCTGACTTTC	CASSQDLPPRQGAYGANVLTF
TRBD2	TRBJ2-2	many	TRBV11-2	TGTGCCAGCAGCTTATATCCGGGACTAGGTTCGGGCACCGGGGAGCTGTTTTTT	CASSLYPGLGSGTGELFF
.	TRBJ1-3	many	TRBV3-1	TGTGCCAGCAGCCAATTAGGGGCGGCTGGAAACACCATATATTTT	CASSQLGAAGNTIYF
.	TRBJ2-7	many	TRBV23-1	TGCGCCAGCAGTCAATCGGGGCCTCACAGGCCTTGCTCCTACGAGCAGTACTTC	CASSQSGPHRPCSYEQYF
TRBD2	TRBJ2-7	many	TRBV6-2/TRBV6-3	TGTGCCAGCAGTTACGGGTCCGCGGGGGCCTACGAGCAGTACTTC	CASSYGSAGAYEQYF
.	TRBJ2-1	many	TRBV7-9	TGTGCCAGCATACCCGTCACGACGAATGAGCAGTTCTTC	CASIPVTTNEQFF
TRBD2	TRBJ2-1	.	TRBV3-1	TGTGCCTGCAGCCAAGCTCCGGGAGCGGGGGCCTACAATGAGCAGTTCTTC	CACSQAPGAGAYNEQFF
.	TRBJ1-1	many	TRBV4-1	TGCGCCAGCAGCCAAGAAGTGGCAGGTGGGACTGAAGCTTTCTTT	CASSQEVAGGTEAFF
.	TRBJ1-5	many	TRBV2	TGTGCCAGCAGAAATAGCAATCAGCCCCAGCATTTT	CASRNSNQPQHF
TRBD1	TRBJ2-2	many	TRBV7-3	TGTGCCAGCACCCTGACGACAGGGGGAAGCGGGGAGCTGTTTTTT	CASTLTTGGSGELFF
TRBD2	TRBJ2-1	many	TRBV19	TGTGCCAGTAGTAGACTAGCGGGGGGCGGGAATGAGCAGTTCTTC	CASSRLAGGGNEQFF
.	TRBJ1-3	many	TRBV6-5	TGTGCCAGCAGTTGGGCGGATGGACCTAGCTCTGGAAACACCATATATTTT	CASSWADGPSSGNTIYF
.	TRBJ1-5	many	TRBV20-1	TGCAGTGCCGCTGGGGGGGCGGAACAGCCCCAGCATTTT	CSAAGGAEQPQHF
.	TRBJ2-7	many	TRBV27	TGTGCCAGCAGCCGAGGGCAGCGGTCCTACGAGCAGTACTTC	CASSRGQRSYEQYF
TRBD1	TRBJ1-2	many	TRBV4-2	TGTGCCAGCAGCCATGACCCGGGACAGGCGAACTATGGCTACACCTTC	CASSHDPGQANYGYTF
.	TRBJ2-3	many	TRBV20-1	TGCAGTGCTATTGCTACAGATACGCAGTATTTT	CSAIATDTQYF
.	TRBJ2-4	many	TRBV9	TGTGCCAGCAGCGTAGAAATAGGAGGGGCCCAAAACATTCAGTACTTC	CASSVEIGGAQNIQYF
TRBD1	TRBJ1-1	many	TRBV5-1	TGCGCCAGCAGCGGAAGGCTAGGACAGGGTGAAGCTTTCTTT	CASSGRLGQGEAFF
TRBD1	TRBJ2-3	many	TRBV7-2	TGTGCCAGCAGAGACAGGGGTGGCACAGATACGCAGTATTTT	CASRDRGGTDTQYF
.	TRBJ2-3	many	TRBV12-5	TGTGCTAGTGGTTTGTCGCACACCACAGATACGCAGTATTTT	CASGLSHTTDTQYF
.	TRBJ2-5	.	TRBV2	TGTGCCAGCGGTAGGGATTCCTCTGGGGTCCAGTACTTC	CASGRDSSGVQYF
TRBD2	TRBJ2-1	few	TRBV20-1	TGCTGTGCTAGAGATAGGTCGGGGACTAGTCTTTACAATGAGCAGTTCTTC	CCARDRSGTSLYNEQFF
.	TRBJ1-4	many	TRBV7-2	TGTGCCAGCAGCTTCTCTTTCGAACAGGCGCGTGAAAAACTGTTTTTT	CASSFSFEQAREKLFF